Listed here are 14 T cell receptor beta chains from one sample, sequenced in a study of tissue T cells after allogeneic stem cell transplantation. Sequencing used immunoSEQ multiplex PCR; TCRdb keeps in-frame clones, though not all of them. The data contain over a thousand clones, roughly 75% of them singletons. The starting material was stomach tissue, obtained at autopsy. The source of these receptors is a male patient between 40 and 69 years old with steroid-refractory graft-versus-host disease after an allogeneic stem cell transplant. A share of the T cells may be of graft donor origin.

This chain connects TRBV3-1 (or the pseudogene TRBV3-2) to TRBJ1-1, with unresolved D. In germline, CDR1 is LGHDT, CDR2 YNNKEL (reference sequence). The CDR3 sequence is 16 residues long. The V end lost 1 base, the J end lost 0 bases, and 12 bases lay between the germline ends. CDR3 residues: CASSQAFTELNTEAFF. The CDR3 DNA reads TGTGCCAGCAGCCAAGCCTTTACAGAACTGAACACTGAAGCTTTCTTT.

This clone was counted between two and nine times. The chain combines TRBV7-3 with TRBJ2-3, with D maybe TRBD2 (6 bases). Deletions cut 1 base from V and 1 base from J, with 9 bases between. This CDR3 contains 15 residues. The germline V gene encodes CDR1 SGHTA and CDR2 FQGTGA. Written as DNA, the CDR3 is TGTGCCAGCAGCTTAATGGGCGGGGGCACAGATACGCAGTATTTT. It translates to CASSLMGGGTDTQYF.

In its sample, this clone was seen once. This chain connects TRBV27 to TRBJ1-5, with no clear D. V was trimmed by 5 bases and J by 1 base, leaving 6 bases between them. CDR3 length: 13 amino acids. Germline assignment: CDR1 MNHEY and CDR2 SMNVEV (reference sequence). The CDR3 DNA sequence: TGTGCCAGCAGTGCAGAGAGCAATCAGCCCCAGCATTTT. As protein: CASSAESNQPQHF.

This sequence joins TRBV19 and TRBJ2-3; 9 bases match TRBD1. CDR1 is LNHDA and CDR2 is SQIVND in the germline V gene (reference sequence). J gave up 3 bases and V 5 bases, and 6 bases lay outside the gene matches. CDR3 length equals 15 residues. CDR3 protein: CASSLRTGETDTQYF. CDR3 DNA: TGTGCCAGTAGTCTTCGGACAGGGGAGACAGATACGCAGTATTTT.

This chain links TRBV27 with TRBJ2-2; 10 bases align to TRBD1. This CDR3 region has 14 residues. Germline CDR1 is MNHEY and CDR2 is SMNVEV (reference sequence). The V gene end was trimmed by 5 bases and the J gene end by 5 bases; junction bases not matched to a gene: 2. The CDR3 coding sequence is TGTGCCAGCAGTCGGACAGGGGGGACCGGGGAGCTGTTTTTT. Translation: CASSRTGGTGELFF.

This chain connects TRBV9 to TRBJ1-5, with D tentatively TRBD1 (6 bases). This CDR3 contains 13 residues. Germline loops: CDR1 SGDLS, CDR2 YYNGEE. V lost 0 bases and J 6 bases, leaving 7 bases between the germline ends. CDR3 region: CASSVEGGQPQHF. For the CDR3, the DNA is TGTGCCAGCAGCGTAGAGGGGGGTCAGCCCCAGCATTTT.

J is TRBJ1-5 and V is TRBV27, with unresolved D. Trimming pared 6 bases from V and 2 bases from J, leaving 17 bases between. The CDR3 consists of 16 residues. Germline V gene sequence: CDR1 MNHEY, CDR2 SMNVEV (reference sequence). CDR3 protein: CASSQDRLSGNQPQHF. The CDR3 nucleotides are TGTGCCAGCAGCCAAGACCGACTTTCTGGCAATCAGCCCCAGCATTTT.

This rearrangement joins TRBV27 to TRBJ2-4; 9 bases fit TRBD1. This CDR3 region has 15 residues. Trimming cost V 5 bases and J 5 bases; bases outside gene matches: 7. Germline CDR1 is MNHEY and CDR2 is SMNVEV (reference sequence). DNA of the CDR3: TGTGCCAGCAGTCCAGGGACAGGGAACGAAAACATTCAGTACTTC. Translated, it gives CASSPGTGNENIQYF.

The V and J genes are TRBV19 and TRBJ1-5, with 7 bases lining up with TRBD1. Germline CDR1 and CDR2: LNHDA and SQIVND (reference sequence). The CDR3 runs 14 residues. Trimming at V came to 4 bases and at J to 7 bases, leaving 7 bases not matched to a gene. CDR3: CASSTRQGGQPQHF. CDR3 DNA sequence: TGTGCCAGTAGTACACGACAGGGTGGCCAGCCCCAGCATTTT.

The rearrangement links TRBV4-1 to TRBJ2-7, with TRBD1 as a possible D gene (6 bases). Trimming removed 1 base from V and 5 bases from J, with 15 bases in between. The CDR3 runs 15 residues. Germline CDR1 is MGHRA and CDR2 is YSYEKL. The CDR3: CASSQVDRLGDEQYF. In DNA form, the CDR3 reads TGCGCCAGCAGCCAAGTCGACAGGCTGGGGGACGAGCAGTACTTC.

This chain uses TRBV6-5 with TRBJ2-5; D unresolved. V was pared by 2 bases and J by 2 bases, with 12 bases between. Germline lookup yields CDR1 MNHEY and CDR2 SVGAGI. The CDR3 loop spans 15 amino acids. The CDR3 nucleotides are TGTGCCAGCAGTTACCTTTTCTCACAGCAAGAGACCCAGTACTTC. Encoded protein: CASSYLFSQQETQYF.

This clone was counted between two and nine times. The chain recombines TRBV18 with TRBJ2-5; 15 bases align to TRBD2. Trimming removed 4 bases from V and 4 bases from J; junction bases left unmatched: 1. CDR1 and CDR2 from the germline V gene are KGHSH and LQKENI. The length of the CDR3 is 15 residues. In nucleotides, the CDR3 is TGTGCCAGCTCACGGACTAGCGGGGGGGGAGAGACCCAGTACTTC. This sequence encodes CASSRTSGGGETQYF.

This clone was seen only a few times. The chain combines TRBV6-5 with TRBJ2-7; no clear D. Germline lookup yields CDR1 MNHEY and CDR2 SVGAGI. This CDR3 spans 12 amino acids. V lost 1 base, J lost 5 bases, and 6 bases lay in between. The CDR3 is CASSYYGDEQYF. For the CDR3, the DNA is TGTGCCAGCAGTTACTATGGCGACGAGCAGTACTTC.

This clone showed up just once. The CDR3 is CASSQDRVYGYTF. Written as DNA, the CDR3 is TGCGCCAGCAGCCAAGATCGGGTTTATGGCTACACCTTC. This chain connects TRBV4-3 to TRBJ1-2; D ambiguous. Per the germline V gene, CDR1 is LGHNA and CDR2 is YSLEER. Trimming removed 0 bases at V and 5 bases at J, with 7 bases between. This CDR3 is built from 13 residues.